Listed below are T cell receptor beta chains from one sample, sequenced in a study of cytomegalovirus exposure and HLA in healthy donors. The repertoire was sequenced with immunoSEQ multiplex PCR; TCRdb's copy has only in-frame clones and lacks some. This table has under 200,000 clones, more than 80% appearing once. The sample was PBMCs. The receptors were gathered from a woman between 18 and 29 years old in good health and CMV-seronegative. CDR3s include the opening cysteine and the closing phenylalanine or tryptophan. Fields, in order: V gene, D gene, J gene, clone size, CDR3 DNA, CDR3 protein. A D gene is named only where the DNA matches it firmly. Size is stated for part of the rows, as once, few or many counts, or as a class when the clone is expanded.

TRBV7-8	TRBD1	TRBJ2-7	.	TGTGCCAGCAGCCCCGGGACAGGGGAGTACGAGCAGTACTTC	CASSPGTGEYEQYF
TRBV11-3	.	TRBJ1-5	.	TGTGCCAGCAGCCCTAGTAGCAATCAGCCCCAGCATTTT	CASSPSSNQPQHF
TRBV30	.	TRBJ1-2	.	TGTGCCTGGGAACGGTCCGGGGAATATGGCTACACCTTC	CAWERSGEYGYTF
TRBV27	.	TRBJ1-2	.	TGTGCCAGCAGTGCCCTTCCCCTGGGACAAACTTATGGCTACACCTTC	CASSALPLGQTYGYTF
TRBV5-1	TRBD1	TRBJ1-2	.	TGCGCCAGCAGCAGGGGACAGGGGGGTACTGTCGGCTACACCTTC	CASSRGQGGTVGYTF
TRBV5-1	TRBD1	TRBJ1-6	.	TGCGCCAGCAGCCCATCCGGGACAGGGAATACACCCCTCCACTTT	CASSPSGTGNTPLHF
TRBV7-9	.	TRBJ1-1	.	TGTGCCAGCAGCTTCAGGGGAGCTGAGGCTTCCCAGCCAGCTTTCTTT	CASSFRGAEASQPAFF
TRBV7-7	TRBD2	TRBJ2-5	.	TGTGCTAGCAGCTTTGGGCGGGGACGGTGGGGACTAGTAGAGACCCAGTACTTC	CASSFGRGRWGLVETQYF
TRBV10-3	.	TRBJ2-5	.	TGTGCCATCAGTGGAGGAGAGACCCAGTACTTC	CAISGGETQYF
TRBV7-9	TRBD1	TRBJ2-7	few	TGTGCCAGCAGCTTAGGGACAGGGAGCTACGAGCAGTACTTC	CASSLGTGSYEQYF
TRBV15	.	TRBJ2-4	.	TGTGCCACCAGCAGAGAGAGGGCCGGAATTGGAAACATTCAGTACTTC	CATSRERAGIGNIQYF
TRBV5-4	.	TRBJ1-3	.	TGTGCCAGCAGCTCGCCGTTTGGCCCGACACCCCATCGCAGCACCATATATTTT	CASSSPFGPTPHRSTIYF
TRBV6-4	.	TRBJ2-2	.	TGTGCCAGCAGGGCCCCGGGGACCGGGGAGCTGTTTTTT	CASRAPGTGELFF
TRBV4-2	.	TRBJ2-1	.	TGTGCCAGCAGCCAAGGCCTGAGTAACAGGGTGAGATACAATGAGCAGTTCTTC	CASSQGLSNRVRYNEQFF
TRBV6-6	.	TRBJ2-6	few	TGTGCCAGCAGGCCGCCAGGCGCCAACGTCCTGACTTTC	CASRPPGANVLTF
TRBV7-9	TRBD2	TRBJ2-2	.	TGTGCCAGCAGCACGAAACGACTAGCGAGTTTCCCCGGGGAGCTGTTTTTT	CASSTKRLASFPGELFF
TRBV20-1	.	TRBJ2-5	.	TGCAGTGCTAGAAGCGAGACCCAGTACTTC	CSARSETQYF
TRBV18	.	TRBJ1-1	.	TGTGCCAGCTCACCATACCCGACACTCGGAAACACTGAAGCTTTCTTT	CASSPYPTLGNTEAFF
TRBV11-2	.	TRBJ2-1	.	TGTGCCAGCAGCTTAGATTCATTTAGCTCCTACAATGAGCAGTTCTTC	CASSLDSFSSYNEQFF
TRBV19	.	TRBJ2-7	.	TGTGCCAGTAGTGAAGACTCCTTCAACTCCTACGAGCAGTACTTC	CASSEDSFNSYEQYF
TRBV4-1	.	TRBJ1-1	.	TGCGCCAGCAGCCAGGAGGACCCTTCCGAAGCTTTCTTT	CASSQEDPSEAFF
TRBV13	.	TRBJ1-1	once	TGTGCCAGCAGCAGACCTACAGGAATCCCCTATGAAGCTTTCTTT	CASSRPTGIPYEAFF
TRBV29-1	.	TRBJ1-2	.	TGCAGCGTTGAGGACAGCGACTATGGCTACACCTTC	CSVEDSDYGYTF
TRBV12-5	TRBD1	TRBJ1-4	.	TGTGCTAGTGGAAGCCGGGACAGGGGAAACCCTAATGAAAAACTGTTTTTT	CASGSRDRGNPNEKLFF
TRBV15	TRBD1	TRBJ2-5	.	TGTGCCACCACCCCAACCGGGACAGGGGTCCAGTACTTC	CATTPTGTGVQYF
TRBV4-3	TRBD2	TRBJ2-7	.	TGCGCCAGCAGCCCTGCACTAGCGGGGGATTACGAGCAGTACTTC	CASSPALAGDYEQYF
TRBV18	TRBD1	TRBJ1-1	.	TGTGCCAGCTCCCTGGGACAGCGCACTGAAGCTTTCTTT	CASSLGQRTEAFF
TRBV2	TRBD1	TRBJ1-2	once	TGTGCCAGCACAAAAACGGGGACAGGGTCTTTTGGCTACACCTTC	CASTKTGTGSFGYTF
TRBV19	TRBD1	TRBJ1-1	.	TGTGCCAGTAGTCCTCTCAGGGGGACTGAAGCTTTCTTT	CASSPLRGTEAFF
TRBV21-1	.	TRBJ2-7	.	TGTGCCAGCGGGCCGTTGGGCCCGCAGTACTTC	CASGPLGPQYF
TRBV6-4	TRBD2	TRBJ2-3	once	TGTGCCAGCAGTGCACGGGGGGGATCGCAGTATTTT	CASSARGGSQYF
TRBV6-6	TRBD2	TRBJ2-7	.	TGTGCCACCGCGACTAGCGGCTACGAGCAGTACTTC	CATATSGYEQYF
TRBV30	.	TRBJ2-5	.	TGTGCCTGGAGTAGAACCAGAGGGACCCAGTACTTC	CAWSRTRGTQYF
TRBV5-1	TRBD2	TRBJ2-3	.	TGCGCCAGCAGCCCAACGGGACTAGCGGTACAGGGTACGCAGTATTTT	CASSPTGLAVQGTQYF
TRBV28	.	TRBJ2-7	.	TGTGCCAGCAGTTCCGGCGGGGAGAGCTCCTACGAGCAGTACTTC	CASSSGGESSYEQYF
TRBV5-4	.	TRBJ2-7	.	TGTGCCAGCAGCCCGGGGGGACACCTCTACGAGCAGTACTTC	CASSPGGHLYEQYF
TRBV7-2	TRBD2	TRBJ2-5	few	TGTGCCAGCAGATTTACTAGCGGGGGACCCCAAGAGACCCAGTACTTC	CASRFTSGGPQETQYF